Listed below are T cell receptor beta chains from one sample, sequenced in a study of STAT3 mutations in large granular lymphocyte leukemia. Profiling relied on immunoSEQ multiplex PCR, and the TCRdb table lists in-frame clones only, not all of them. Found here are approximately 8,400 clones, 80% to 95% of them singletons; the top ten hold around three fifths. Input material: peripheral blood mononuclear cells. The receptors stem from a man aged 55 to 70 with T-cell large granular lymphocyte leukemia. Some clones in this sample may be carry-over from other donors' samples. Each CDR3 is given with its conserved first and last residue. The D gene is left open where the match is weak. Not all rows give a size; the values are once, few, many and, for expanded clones, a class.

v_call,j_call,d_call,clone_size,cdr3_nt,cdr3_aa
TRBV29-1,TRBJ1-1,.,.,TGCAGCGCTTCCGGGCAGAGGGGCTGGGGCACTGAAGCTTTCTTT,CSASGQRGWGTEAFF
TRBV7-9,TRBJ2-1,TRBD2,.,TGTGCCAGCAGCCGGACTAGTAATGAGCAGTTCTTC,CASSRTSNEQFF
TRBV30,TRBJ2-7,.,.,TGTGCCTGTCTCGCCGGGGTGGGGTCCTACGAGCAGTACTTC,CACLAGVGSYEQYF
TRBV19,TRBJ1-5,.,.,TGTGCCAGTAGTTTCCTCGGGACAACAAGCAATCAGCCCCAGCATTTT,CASSFLGTTSNQPQHF
TRBV19,TRBJ1-4,.,.,TGTGCCAGTAGTGGGAACAGGGCAACTAATGAAAAACTGTTTTTT,CASSGNRATNEKLFF
TRBV30,TRBJ1-2,TRBD1,.,TGTGCCTGGAAGGGGGACAGGGGTAACTATGGCTACACCTTC,CAWKGDRGNYGYTF
TRBV9,TRBJ2-7,TRBD1,.,TGTGCCAGCAGCGCACCCGGGACAGGGTTCGCGCAGTACTTC,CASSAPGTGFAQYF
TRBV7-8,TRBJ2-1,TRBD1,once,TGTGCCAGCAGCTCCGCGGACAGGATTAGCTCCTACAATGAGCAGTTCTTC,CASSSADRISSYNEQFF
TRBV7-2,TRBJ1-1,.,.,TGTGCCAGCAGTAATAACCCGGGCAGTACGAACACTGAAGCTTTCTTT,CASSNNPGSTNTEAFF
TRBV5-4,TRBJ1-1,.,.,TGTGCCAGCAGCCCACAGGGTAACACTGAAGCTTTCTTT,CASSPQGNTEAFF
TRBV5-4,TRBJ1-3,.,few,TGTGCCAGCAGCTTGGGTGGCAGGGACACCATATATTTT,CASSLGGRDTIYF
TRBV5-6,TRBJ2-3,TRBD1,.,TGTGCCAGCAGCTTGGGGGGACAGGGGATCGATACGCAGTATTTT,CASSLGGQGIDTQYF
TRBV14,TRBJ1-1,.,.,TGTGCCAGCAGCCACCCACAAGGGAACACTGAAGCTTTCTTT,CASSHPQGNTEAFF
TRBV4-3,TRBJ2-5,TRBD1,.,TGCGCCAGCAGCCAAGACACCCGACAGGGCGGGGAGACCCAGTACTTC,CASSQDTRQGGETQYF
TRBV4-3,TRBJ2-7,.,.,TGCGCCAGCAGCCAAGGCCCAGGGAGCTCCTACGAGCAGTACTTC,CASSQGPGSSYEQYF
TRBV30,TRBJ1-1,.,.,TGTGCCTGGAGAGGGGGAGGAATGAACACTGAAGCTTTCTTT,CAWRGGGMNTEAFF
TRBV13,TRBJ1-6,.,.,TGTGCCAGCAGCTTGATAGGGTCTATGAGCTCCTATAATTCACCCCTCCACTTT,CASSLIGSMSSYNSPLHF
TRBV18,TRBJ2-7,TRBD2,.,TGTGCCAGCTCACCGGCTAGCGGGCTTCTCTACGAGCAGTACTTC,CASSPASGLLYEQYF